The 17 T cell receptor beta chains below were found in one sample sequenced in a study of persistence of HIV-infected CD4 T cells. Sequencing used immunoSEQ version 4 in survey mode. The data were produced by immunoSEQ multiplex PCR, yet TCRdb's version contains in-frame clones alone and is incomplete. This sample has 30,000 to 45,000 clones, with approximately 81% found just once. Overlapping HIV-1 Gag 15-mer peptides at roughly 1 ug per peptide per mL were used. CD40L-negative CD69-negative CD45RO-high memory CD4+ T cells were sorted as populations depleted of antigen-responding cells. Antigen specificity for these receptors is unknown. The sample in question was cultured CD4+ T cells from PBMCs, obtained from a patient who received antiretroviral therapy. The receptors here all came from an adult with HIV. The donor label of this sample is uncertain.

The rearrangement links TRBV30 to TRBJ1-2; D might be TRBD1 (6 bases). The V end lost 2 bases, the J end lost 6 bases, and 10 bases lay between the germline ends. CDR3 length: 12 amino acids. Per the germline V gene, CDR1 is GTSNPN and CDR2 is SVGIG (reference sequence). The CDR3 nucleotides are TGTGCCTGGAGTCAGGGGCGGCATGGCTACACCTTC. Protein product: CAWSQGRHGYTF.

This chain uses TRBV5-1 with TRBJ2-3, with D maybe TRBD1 (6 bases). Looked up from germline, CDR1 is SGHRS and CDR2 is YFSETQ. Trimming pared 4 bases from V and 1 base from J, leaving 13 bases between. There are 15 residues in the CDR3. CDR3 residues: CASSPMTGGTDTQYF. The CDR3 DNA reads as TGCGCCAGCAGCCCGATGACAGGTGGCACAGATACGCAGTATTTT. Full variable domain (outside the CDR3, taken from reference TRBV5-1 and TRBJ2-3): KAGVTQTPRYLIKTRGQQVTLSCSPISGHRSVSWYQQTPGQGLQFLFEYFSETQRNKGNFPGRFSGRQFSNSRSEMNVSTLELGDSALYLCASSPMTGGTDTQYFGPGTRLTVL.

This clone has a single count. In DNA, the CDR3 is TGCGCCAGCAGCCCCCTCGAGCGGGGAAGCACAGATACGCAGTATTTT. Residues: CASSPLERGSTDTQYF. The V and J genes are TRBV4-1 and TRBJ2-3, with 7 bases identical to TRBD2. This CDR3 is 16 amino acids long. The J segment lost 0 bases and the V segment lost 4 bases, leaving 7 bases of the junction unmatched. Germline CDR1 reads MGHRA; CDR2 reads YSYEKL.

The chain couples TRBV5-5 to TRBJ2-5; tentative D call: TRBD1 (6 bases). CDR3 length: 14 amino acids. Germline assignment: CDR1 SGHKS and CDR2 YYEKEE (reference sequence). Deletions cut 6 bases from V and 5 bases from J, with 17 bases between. CDR3 DNA: TGTGCCAGCATCAAGAGACAGGCGGAGGAGACCCAGTACTTC. Its protein is CASIKRQAEETQYF.

The chain uses TRBV19 and TRBJ1-1; D gene unclear. The CDR3 is made up of 15 amino acids. Germline CDR1 is LNHDA and CDR2 is SQIVND (reference sequence). V was clipped by 7 bases and J by 6 bases, with 21 bases between them. The CDR3 loop is CASNFPTVGLAEAFF. CDR3 bases: TGTGCCAGTAACTTTCCGACCGTCGGGCTGGCTGAAGCTTTCTTT.

V gene TRBV19 combines with J gene TRBJ1-1; D is perhaps TRBD1 (5 bases). Germline V lookup: CDR1 LNHDA, CDR2 SQIVND (reference sequence). The CDR3 loop spans 15 amino acids. V lost 4 bases, J lost 5 bases, and 17 bases lay in between. CDR3 in DNA: TGTGCCAGTAGTACCGGACATCAGCTAAGGACTGAAGCTTTCTTT. Amino acids: CASSTGHQLRTEAFF. Full variable domain (missing parts from reference TRBV19 and TRBJ1-1): DGGITQSPKYLFRKEGQNVTLSCEQNLNHDAMYWYRQDPGQGLRLIYYSQIVNDFQKGDIAEGYSVSREKKESFPLTVTSAQKNPTAFYLCASSTGHQLRTEAFFGQGTRLTVV.

This chain uses TRBV7-8 with TRBJ1-2, with TRBD1 as a possible D gene (5 bases). Germline V gene sequence: CDR1 SGHVS, CDR2 FQNEAQ. V gave up 5 bases and J gave up 7 bases, with 8 bases separating them. The CDR3 extends over 11 amino acids. CDR3 protein: CASSLRVGYTF. CDR3 DNA: TGTGCCAGCAGCCTCAGGGTTGGCTACACCTTC.

V gene TRBV3-1 (or the pseudogene TRBV3-2) combines with J gene TRBJ1-2, with D unclear. Trimming left V 2 bases short and J 3 bases short, with 19 bases between. Germline V gives CDR1 LGHDT, CDR2 YNNKEL (reference sequence). The CDR3 length is 17 residues. The CDR3 is CASSQRPPGGSDYGYTF. The CDR3 DNA follows: TGTGCCAGCAGCCAACGACCCCCTGGAGGGTCGGACTATGGCTACACCTTC.

The chain joins TRBV28 to TRBJ2-3; the D is unclear. This CDR3 contains 14 residues. Germline lookup yields CDR1 MDHEN and CDR2 SYDVKM. With 5 bases removed from V and 5 bases from J, the gap between germline ends came to 14 bases. The CDR3 is CASSPPRSRDTQYF. CDR3 sequence (DNA): TGTGCCAGCAGTCCCCCCCGGAGTCGAGATACGCAGTATTTT.

This chain uses TRBV18 with TRBJ2-2; 10 nucleotides line up with TRBD1. Germline trimming cut 1 base from V and 6 bases from J; bases unmatched to any gene: 5. The germline V gene encodes CDR1 KGHSH and CDR2 LQKENI. This CDR3 contains 16 residues. Here the CDR3 DNA reads TGTGCCAGCTCACCACTCGGGACAGGGGTCCCCGGGGAGCTGTTTTTT. Translation gives CASSPLGTGVPGELFF.

This chain joins TRBV15 and TRBJ2-7; the D gene could be TRBD1 or TRBD2 (6 bases each). CDR3 length equals 17 residues. Germline V gives CDR1 LNHNV, CDR2 YYDKDF (reference sequence). Trimming removed 1 base at V and 6 bases at J, with 22 bases between. The DNA for the CDR3 is TGTGCCACCAGCAGAGGTCGGGCCTTTGGGGGGCTCACCGAGCAGTACTTC. It translates to CATSRGRAFGGLTEQYF. Variable domain in full (rest from reference TRBV15 and TRBJ2-7): DAMVIQNPRYQVTQFGKPVTLSCSQTLNHNVMYWYQQKSSQAPKLLFHYYDKDFNNEADTPDNFQSRRPNTSFCFLDIRSPGLGDTAMYLCATSRGRAFGGLTEQYFGPGTRLTVT.

The V and J genes are TRBV19 and TRBJ1-2; 9 bases map to TRBD1. The CDR3 spans 14 residues. CDR1 and CDR2 from the germline V gene are LNHDA and SQIVND (reference sequence). J lost 8 bases, V lost 10 bases, and 14 bases had no gene match. The CDR3 region is CATRGDRDTRGYTF. For the CDR3, the DNA is TGTGCCACCCGTGGGGACAGGGATACTCGCGGCTACACCTTC.

This clone was counted a few times. The chain is built from TRBV3-1 (or the pseudogene TRBV3-2) and TRBJ1-5, with D possibly TRBD1 on 5 matching bases. Germline V CDR1 and CDR2: LGHDT, YNNKEL (reference sequence). The CDR3 has 13 residues. Trimming took off 0 bases at V and 6 bases at J, with 6 bases between the two ends. This CDR3 is CASSQERGQPQHF. For the CDR3, the DNA is TGTGCCAGCAGCCAAGAGAGGGGTCAGCCCCAGCATTTT.

This chain connects TRBV3-1 (or the pseudogene TRBV3-2) to TRBJ1-4; 7 positions agree with TRBD1. The CDR3 runs 15 residues. Germline values: CDR1 LGHDT, CDR2 YNNKEL (reference sequence). The trim removed 6 bases at V and 8 bases at J, leaving 12 bases unmatched. The CDR3 region is CASSPKTGFFEKLFF. For the CDR3, the DNA is TGTGCCAGCAGTCCGAAGACAGGGTTCTTCGAAAAACTGTTTTTT.

This clone occurred a few times. This rearrangement joins TRBV9 to TRBJ2-1, with D perhaps TRBD2 (6 bases). Germline values: CDR1 SGDLS, CDR2 YYNGEE. The length of the CDR3 is 15 residues. V shed 2 bases and J shed 7 bases, with 16 bases lying between them. The DNA for the CDR3 is TGTGCCAGCAGCGTGGCTGGTAGCGGAACTAATGAGCAGTTCTTC. Translating it yields CASSVAGSGTNEQFF.

This chain uses TRBV28 with TRBJ1-2; maybe TRBD1 (5 bases). Trimming stripped 3 bases from V and 7 bases from J, with 12 bases between. Germline CDR1 reads MDHEN; CDR2 reads SYDVKM. The CDR3 is made up of 13 amino acids. The CDR3 spells CASSFQGRRGYTF. The CDR3 bases are TGTGCCAGCAGTTTCCAGGGTCGGCGTGGCTACACCTTC.

This chain joins TRBV19 and TRBJ2-7, with 7 bases identical to TRBD1. Germline values: CDR1 LNHDA, CDR2 SQIVND (reference sequence). V shed 6 bases, J shed 3 bases, and the junction held 8 bases outside the gene matches. This CDR3 spans 14 amino acids. The CDR3 DNA is TGTGCCAGTAGCCCGACAGGGATCGGCTACGAGCAGTACTTC. Amino acid sequence: CASSPTGIGYEQYF.